This TCR beta chain was identified in a study of T cell responses to AZD1222 COVID-19 vaccine. Losses at the gene ends were 2 bases for V and 4 bases for J; bases not matched to a gene: 12. The CDR3 spans 18 residues. Germline CDR1 reads MDHEN; CDR2 reads SYDVKM. Sequencing was performed with immunoSEQ multiplex PCR; in TCRdb, only in-frame clones are kept and a portion is missing. Counted here are about 200,000 clones, more than 85% occurring once; the ten biggest clones make up roughly 0.99%. Points on this clone: The antigen remains undetermined.

Study-level points and caveats: Vaccine-associated CD4 TCRs ranged over spike, dominating at 160-218 and 743-854. Clonal diversity may have been underestimated, and the donors were mostly white British, with more females than males.

The V and J genes are TRBV28 and TRBJ1-5, with TRBD1 matching over 9 bases. The receptor comes from an adult in good health. The sequencing here drew on peripheral blood, taken on day 0 of MenACWY control vaccination. CDR3 sequence reads: CASSLIFAGQGGNQPQHF. The CDR3 DNA is TGTGCCAGCAGTTTAATATTCGCGGGACAGGGTGGAAATCAGCCCCAGCATTTT.